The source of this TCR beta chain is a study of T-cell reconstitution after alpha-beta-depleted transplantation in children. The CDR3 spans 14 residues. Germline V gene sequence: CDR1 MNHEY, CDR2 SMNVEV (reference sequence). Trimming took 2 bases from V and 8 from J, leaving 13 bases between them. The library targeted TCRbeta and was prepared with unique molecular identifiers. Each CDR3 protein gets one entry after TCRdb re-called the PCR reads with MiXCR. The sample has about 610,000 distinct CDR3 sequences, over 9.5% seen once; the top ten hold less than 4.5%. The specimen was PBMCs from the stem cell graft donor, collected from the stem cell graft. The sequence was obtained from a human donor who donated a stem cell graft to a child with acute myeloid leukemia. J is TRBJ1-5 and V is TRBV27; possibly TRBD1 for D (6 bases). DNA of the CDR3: TGTGCCAGCAGTTTAGAGGGGGGGCGGGAGCCCCAGCATTTT. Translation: CASSLEGGREPQHF.